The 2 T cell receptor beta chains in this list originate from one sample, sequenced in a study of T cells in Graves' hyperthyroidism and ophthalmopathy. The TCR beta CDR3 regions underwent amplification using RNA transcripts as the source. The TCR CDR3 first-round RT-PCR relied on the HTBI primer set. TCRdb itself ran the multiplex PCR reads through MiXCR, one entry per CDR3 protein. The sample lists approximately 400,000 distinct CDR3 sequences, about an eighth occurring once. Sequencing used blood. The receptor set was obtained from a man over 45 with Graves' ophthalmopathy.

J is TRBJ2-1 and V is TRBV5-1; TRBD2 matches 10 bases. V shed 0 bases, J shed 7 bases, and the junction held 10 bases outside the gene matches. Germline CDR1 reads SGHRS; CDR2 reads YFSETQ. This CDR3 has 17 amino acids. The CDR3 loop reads CASSLDSLAGVRNEQFF. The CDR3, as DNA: TGCGCCAGCAGCTTGGATTCGCTAGCGGGAGTGAGAAATGAGCAGTTCTTC.

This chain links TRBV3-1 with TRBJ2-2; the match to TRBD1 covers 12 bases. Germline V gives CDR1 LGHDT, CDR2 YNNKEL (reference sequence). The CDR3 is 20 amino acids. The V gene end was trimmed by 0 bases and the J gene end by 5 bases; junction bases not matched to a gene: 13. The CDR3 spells CASSQEIRPGQGARTGELFF. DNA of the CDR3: TGTGCCAGCAGCCAAGAAATCCGACCGGGACAGGGGGCGCGTACCGGGGAGCTGTTTTTT.